The 14 T cell receptor beta chains in this list originate from one sample, sequenced in a study of identical twins. TCRdb reanalysed the 5' RACE reads using MiXCR and keeps one entry per CDR3 protein. The sample includes 650,000 to 800,000 distinct CDR3 sequences, 8.5% to 9% of them seen just once. This sample also appeared in a second study, on yellow fever vaccine responses in identical twins.

Sequencing was carried out using PBMCs. The receptors were sampled from a woman in her late teens or twenties in good health.

This clonotype was picked up a small number of times. V usage is TRBV5-6 and J usage is TRBJ2-5; D unclear. Germline V lookup: CDR1 SGHDT, CDR2 YYEEEE. CDR3 length: 13 residues. Trimming shortened V by 5 bases and J by 5 bases, and 13 bases separated the two germline ends. The DNA for the CDR3 is TGTGCCAGCAGGCTTACCCCCATGGAGACCCAGTACTTC. It specifies CASRLTPMETQYF.

The sample holds a few counts of this clonotype. Relative to the germline gene, one junction end is altered; a read error may explain this. This sequence joins TRBV7-9 and TRBJ2-7; D is unclear. The CDR3 extends over 13 amino acids. The germline CDR1 and CDR2 sequences are SEHNR and FQNEAQ (reference sequence). The chain's CDR3 is CASSLKGSLGSDF. CDR3 sequence (DNA): TGTGCCAGCAGCTTAAAGGGTTCCCTAGGCAGTGACTTC.

This clonotype was recorded a few times. J is TRBJ1-5 and V is TRBV9; the match to TRBD1 covers 7 bases. V trimming: 2 bases; J trimming: 3 bases; junction bases outside the gene matches: 5. This CDR3 is 15 amino acids long. CDR1 is SGDLS, CDR2 YYNGEE, per germline. The CDR3: CASSVRGGDNQPQHF. Written as DNA, the CDR3 is TGTGCCAGCAGCGTCAGGGGGGGGGACAATCAGCCCCAGCATTTT.

The sample holds many counts of this clonotype. This chain links TRBV6-2 or TRBV6-3 with TRBJ2-2, with no clear D. Germline CDR1 and CDR2: MNHEY and SVGEGT. The V end was cut by 4 bases, the J end by 0 bases, with 9 bases between. The CDR3 consists of 15 residues. The CDR3 loop is CASSSGLANTGELFF. CDR3 in DNA: TGTGCCAGCAGTTCTGGGTTGGCGAACACCGGGGAGCTGTTTTTT.

This clonotype was detected ten times or more. The chain combines TRBV3-1 with TRBJ2-7; tentative D call: TRBD1 (6 bases). CDR1 and CDR2 (germline): LGHDT, YNNKEL (reference sequence). The CDR3 is 15 amino acids. V lost 5 bases and J 0 bases, leaving 14 bases between the germline ends. The CDR3 is CASSNRTDFSYEQYF. The CDR3 coding sequence is TGTGCCAGCAGCAACCGGACAGACTTCTCCTACGAGCAGTACTTC.

There are a few counts of this clonotype. The rearrangement uses TRBV29-1 and TRBJ2-3; D remains unclear. CDR3 length equals 13 residues. Germline V gene data show CDR1 as SQVTM and CDR2 as ANQGSEA. Trimming left V 6 bases short and J 2 bases short, with 12 bases between. CDR3 region: CSVPVGTTDTQYF. CDR3 nucleotides: TGCAGCGTCCCTGTAGGCACCACAGATACGCAGTATTTT.

With regard to this clonotype: A read error may explain this, as a much larger clone is one base away. This chain joins TRBV12-3 or TRBV12-4 and TRBJ2-7, with D perhaps matching TRBD1 (6 bases). This CDR3 has 15 residues. The germline V and J ends were trimmed by 8 bases and 1 base, with 18 bases remaining between them. The CDR3 DNA reads TGTGCCAGCGGTATCGACAGGTTCCCTTCCTACGAGCAGTACTTC. Protein sequence: CASGIDRFPSYEQYF.

This clonotype was counted a few times. The CDR3 nucleotides read TGTGCCAGCATCGAAAATCAGGGGGGCACAGATACGCAGTATTTT. As protein: CASIENQGGTDTQYF. This chain joins TRBV9 and TRBJ2-3; 7 bases align to TRBD1. V lost 6 bases and J lost 1; bases outside the gene matches: 8. The CDR3 totals 15 residues. Germline loops: CDR1 SGDLS, CDR2 YYNGEE.

This clonotype was observed at least ten times. The genes are TRBV27 and TRBJ2-2; 7 nucleotides align to TRBD2. Germline values: CDR1 MNHEY, CDR2 SMNVEV (reference sequence). With V trimmed by 3 bases and J by 4 bases, 14 bases remained unmatched. The CDR3 runs to 18 residues. CDR3: CASSFTLSSGQPTGELFF. The CDR3 DNA sequence: TGTGCCAGCAGTTTTACCCTCTCTAGCGGCCAGCCCACCGGGGAGCTGTTTTTT.

Only a few counts were recorded for this clonotype. V gene TRBV4-3 combines with J gene TRBJ2-1, with D perhaps TRBD2 (5 bases). The CDR3 consists of 15 residues. Trimming removed 1 base from V and 4 bases from J, with 11 bases in between. Germline lookup yields CDR1 LGHNA and CDR2 YSLEER. CDR3 region: CASSQGKLEYNEQFF. The DNA of the CDR3 is TGCGCCAGCAGCCAAGGGAAACTAGAGTACAATGAGCAGTTCTTC.

The sample holds a few counts of this clonotype. This chain's CDR3 is CASSAPGQKNEQYF. CDR3 in DNA: TGCGCCAGCAGCGCCCCGGGACAGAAGAACGAGCAGTACTTC. The rearrangement uses TRBV5-1 and TRBJ2-7; TRBD1 matches 7 bases. Trimming at V came to 4 bases and at J to 5 bases, leaving 9 bases not matched to a gene. The CDR3 consists of 14 residues. The germline CDR1 and CDR2 sequences are SGHRS and YFSETQ.

This clonotype appeared a few times. The chain links TRBV20-1 to TRBJ2-1; TRBD2 agrees at 15 bases. Per the germline V gene, CDR1 is DFQATT and CDR2 is SNEGSKA (reference sequence). Trimming removed 6 bases from V and 10 bases from J; junction bases left unmatched: 4. The CDR3 loop spans 13 amino acids. CDR3 protein: CSAPGTSGREQFF. The CDR3 DNA follows: TGCAGTGCACCCGGGACTAGCGGGAGGGAGCAGTTCTTC.

For the CDR3, the DNA is TGTGCCAGCAGCTTGACAGGGGAGGCCTACGAGCAGTACTTC. It specifies CASSLTGEAYEQYF. The chain links TRBV5-6 to TRBJ2-7, with D perhaps matching TRBD1 (7 bases). The CDR3 consists of 14 residues. V lost 1 base and J 2 bases, leaving 10 bases between the germline ends. CDR1 and CDR2 from the germline V gene are SGHDT and YYEEEE.

This clonotype was seen a handful of times. V usage is TRBV2 and J usage is TRBJ1-1; no clear D. In germline, CDR1 is SNHLY, CDR2 FYNNEI. Trimming left V 0 bases short and J 1 base short, with 3 bases between. The CDR3 totals 13 residues. The CDR3: CASSEAGNTEAFF. In DNA form, the CDR3 reads TGTGCCAGCAGTGAAGCAGGGAACACTGAAGCTTTCTTT.